This T cell receptor beta chain derives from a study of T cell responses to AZD1222 COVID-19 vaccine (dated by TCRdb to the early 2020s). Regarding the study in general: A total of over 230 trial participants underwent TCR sequencing, of whom about 200 had received two doses of AZD1222 and some 25 had received two doses of the MenACWY control vaccine. Trial participants were enrolled by age into 18-55, 56-69 and 70-plus year subgroups, with around 140, 26 and 57 TCR-sequenced participants respectively. Paper-wide results and their limitations: Participants were mostly white British and included more females than males, and it was suggested by the authors that clonal diversity may have been underestimated. Because no day 14 peak-response samples were available, the repertoires could be characterized only after the peak T cell response. Spike-specific TCR breadth and depth rose significantly after two AZD1222 doses compared with day 0 and with MenACWY recipients. The whole spike protein was spanned by vaccine-associated CD4 TCRs, and dominant responses were seen in regions 160-218 and 743-854. Reportedly, almost half of the unique spike-specific TCRs recognized epitopes lying outside the regions that are mutated in the B.1.351 and B.1.1.7 variants. Only 5 to 7 AZD1222 recipients were SARS-CoV-2 seropositive at baseline, limiting conclusions about previously exposed vaccinees. The 56-69-year group was small, and its depth increase did not reach significance, likely because of low power.

Taken with the paper, the label for time point translates to: about 28 days (+/-7) after the second vaccine dose. AZD1222 recipients given second doses at about 4 weeks or at about 12 weeks were pooled, since spike-specific TCR depth and breadth were not found to differ between the two schedules. Vaccinee samples were obtained from the UK trials COV001 and COV002, which included a single-blind randomized controlled phase 2/3 trial of AZD1222 (ChAdOx1 nCoV-19) in healthy adults. For TCRbeta chain sequencing, PBMC samples were collected from trial participants at day 0 and at day 28 after the second dose. The CDR3 regions of human TCRbeta chains were subjected to immunosequencing. In the paper's pipeline: Repertoire TCRs were checked for matches against a reference library of SARS-CoV-2-specific TCRs that had been generated using the MIRA antigen-specificity platform. Breadth was defined as the fraction of unique TCRs that were SARS-CoV-2-associated, and depth was defined as the fraction of total T cells that were SARS-CoV-2-associated. Each spike-specific TCR was assigned to its reactive spike region and to a CD4 or CD8 class using the MIRA data. Log10-transformed breadth and depth values were compared by one-way ANOVA with Sidak's multiple comparisons tests. In its TCRdb copy, this immuneACCESS table keeps in-frame sequences only and misses some clones. Where compared with another copy, unresolved V genes explain less than half of these, and the others have no known cause. From that table come the V and J calls and clone size; the DNA was used to work out D and trimming. The table for this sample lists about 83,000 clones; less than 95% of them were counted only once. The top ten clonotypes cover 25% to 30% of the sample.

V is clipped by 4 bases and J by 4 bases, and the sequence between their germline boundaries is 11 bases long. CDR1 and CDR2 were assigned from the germline V gene as SGHRS and YFSETQ. The CDR3, from cysteine to phenylalanine, totals 13 residues. Only CDR3 DNA remains: 39 bases, in frame from the first base. Comment on this clone: Its target antigen remains unknown. No clone much larger than this one lies a single base away; base qualities are absent.

The sequences come from peripheral blood, collected 28 days after the second AZD1222 dose. The sequence derives from an adult who received the AZD1222 COVID-19 vaccine. Here the chain combines TRBV5-1 and TRBJ1-2; D gene: possibly TRBD1, on 6 matching bases. This receptor has the CDR3 CASSQQGTYGYTF. The DNA is TGCGCCAGCAGCCAACAGGGTACCTATGGCTACACCTTC.